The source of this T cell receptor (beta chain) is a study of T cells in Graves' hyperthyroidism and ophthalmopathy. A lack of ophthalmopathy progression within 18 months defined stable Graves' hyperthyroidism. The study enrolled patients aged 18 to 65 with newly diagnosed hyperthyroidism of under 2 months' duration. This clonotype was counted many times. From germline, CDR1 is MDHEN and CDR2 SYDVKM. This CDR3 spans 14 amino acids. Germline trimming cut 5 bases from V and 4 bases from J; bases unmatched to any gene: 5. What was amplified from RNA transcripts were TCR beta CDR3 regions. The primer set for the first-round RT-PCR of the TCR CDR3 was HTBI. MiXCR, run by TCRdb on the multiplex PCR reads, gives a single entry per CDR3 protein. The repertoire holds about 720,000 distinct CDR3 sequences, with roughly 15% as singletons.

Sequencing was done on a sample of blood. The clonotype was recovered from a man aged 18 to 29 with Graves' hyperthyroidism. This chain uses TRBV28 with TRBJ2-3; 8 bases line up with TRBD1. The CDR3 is CASSPMDRADTQYF. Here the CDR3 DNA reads TGTGCCAGCAGTCCAATGGACAGGGCAGATACGCAGTATTTT.